This T cell receptor beta chain appears in the sequencing data of a study of OX40 agonist ivuxolimab in advanced cancers. In the study overall: The group had a mean age of 60 years, ranged from 23 to 79, and was 82.7% male. General study points: At doses 0.1 to 3.0 mg/kg, CD4+ and CD8+ clones expanded.

This clone has more than one count but fewer than ten. Its specificity is not known. This CDR3 comprises 14 residues. Germline values: CDR1 SGHDN, CDR2 FVKESK. Losses at the gene ends were 2 bases for V and 6 bases for J; bases not matched to a gene: 1. This table comes from immunoSEQ multiplex PCR, and its TCRdb copy is limited to in-frame clones, with some not included. The sample records 15,000 to 20,000 clones, about 86% being singletons. Specimen: CD4+ or CD8+ T cells sorted from blood, collected in a trial of the OX40 agonist ivuxolimab. The TCR comes from an adult with an advanced solid tumor such as melanoma, head and neck, liver or kidney cancer. The gene calls are TRBV14 and TRBJ2-7; TRBD2 aligns across 13 bases. The CDR3 nucleotides are TGTGCCAGCAGCCAAAGACTAGCGGGAGGCGAGCAGTACTTC. This codes for CASSQRLAGGEQYF.